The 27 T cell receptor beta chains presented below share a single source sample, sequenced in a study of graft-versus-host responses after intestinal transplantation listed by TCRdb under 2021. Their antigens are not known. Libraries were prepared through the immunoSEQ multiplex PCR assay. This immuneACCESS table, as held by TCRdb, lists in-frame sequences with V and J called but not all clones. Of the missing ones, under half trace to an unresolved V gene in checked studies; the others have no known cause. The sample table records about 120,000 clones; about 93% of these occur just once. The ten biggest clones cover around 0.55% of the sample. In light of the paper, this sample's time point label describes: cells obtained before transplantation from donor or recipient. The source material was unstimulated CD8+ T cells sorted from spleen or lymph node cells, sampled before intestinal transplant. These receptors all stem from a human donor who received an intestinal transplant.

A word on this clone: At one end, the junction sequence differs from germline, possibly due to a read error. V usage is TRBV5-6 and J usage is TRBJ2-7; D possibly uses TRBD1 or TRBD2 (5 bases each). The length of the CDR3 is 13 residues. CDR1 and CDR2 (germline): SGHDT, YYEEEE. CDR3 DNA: TGTGCCAGCAGCTCCGGGACCCCCTACGAGGAGTACTTC. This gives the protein CASSSGTPYEEYF.

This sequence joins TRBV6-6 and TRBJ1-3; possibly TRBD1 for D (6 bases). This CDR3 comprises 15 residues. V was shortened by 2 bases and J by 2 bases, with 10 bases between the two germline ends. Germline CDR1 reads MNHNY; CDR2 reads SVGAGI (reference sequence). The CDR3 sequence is CASSYPGDTGNTIYF. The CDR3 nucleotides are TGTGCCAGCAGTTACCCAGGGGATACTGGAAACACCATATATTTT.

Here the CDR3 reads CAWSRPGLAISGANVLTF. In nucleotides, the CDR3 is TGTGCCTGGAGTCGCCCGGGACTAGCGATCTCTGGGGCCAACGTCCTGACTTTC. The chain couples TRBV30 to TRBJ2-6; 10 bases agree with TRBD2. Germline V gene lookup returns CDR1 GTSNPN and CDR2 SVGIG (reference sequence). The CDR3 covers 18 residues. V was pared by 2 bases and J by 0 bases, with 7 bases of the junction left unmatched. Based on the CDR3 plus reference TRBV30 and TRBJ2-6, the full variable domain is SQTIHQWPATLVQPVGSPLSLECTVEGTSNPNLYWYRQAAGRGLQLLFYSVGIGQISSEVPQNLSASRPQDRQFILSSKKLLLSDSGFYLCAWSRPGLAISGANVLTFGAGSRLTVL.

The CDR3 DNA reads TGTGCCAGCAGCCAAGAGGCGAAAGATCTACACACCGGGGAGCTGTTTTTT. Protein sequence: CASSQEAKDLHTGELFF. V gene TRBV4-2 combines with J gene TRBJ2-2; D is unclear. The germline V and J ends were trimmed by 0 bases and 3 bases, with 14 bases remaining between them. CDR1 and CDR2 (germline): LGHNA, YNFKEQ. This CDR3 comprises 17 residues.

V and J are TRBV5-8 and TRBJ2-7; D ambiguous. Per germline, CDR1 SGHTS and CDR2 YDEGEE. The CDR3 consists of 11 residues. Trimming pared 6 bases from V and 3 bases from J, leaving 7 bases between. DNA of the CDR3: TGTGCCAGCAACCGACTCTACGAGCAGTACTTC. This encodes CASNRLYEQYF.

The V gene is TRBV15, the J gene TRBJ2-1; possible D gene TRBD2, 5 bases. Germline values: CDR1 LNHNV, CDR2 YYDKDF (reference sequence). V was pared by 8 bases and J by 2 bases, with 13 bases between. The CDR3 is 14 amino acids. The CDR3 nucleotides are TGTGCCACCTCGGGGAGTTTCACCTACAATGAGCAGTTCTTC. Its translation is CATSGSFTYNEQFF. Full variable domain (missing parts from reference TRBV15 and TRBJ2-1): DAMVIQNPRYQVTQFGKPVTLSCSQTLNHNVMYWYQQKSSQAPKLLFHYYDKDFNNEADTPDNFQSRRPNTSFCFLDIRSPGLGDTAMYLCATSGSFTYNEQFFGPGTRLTVL.

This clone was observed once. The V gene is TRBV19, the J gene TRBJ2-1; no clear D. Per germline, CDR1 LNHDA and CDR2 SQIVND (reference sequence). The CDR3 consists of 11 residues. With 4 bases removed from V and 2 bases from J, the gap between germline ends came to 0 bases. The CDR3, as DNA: TGTGCCAGTAGTACCTACAATGAGCAGTTCTTC. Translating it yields CASSTYNEQFF.

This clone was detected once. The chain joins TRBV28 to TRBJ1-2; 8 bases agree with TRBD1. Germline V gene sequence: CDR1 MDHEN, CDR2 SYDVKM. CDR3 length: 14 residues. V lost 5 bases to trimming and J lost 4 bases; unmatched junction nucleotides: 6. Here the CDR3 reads CASSRQGISYGYTF. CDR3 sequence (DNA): TGTGCCAGCAGTAGACAGGGGATAAGCTATGGCTACACCTTC.

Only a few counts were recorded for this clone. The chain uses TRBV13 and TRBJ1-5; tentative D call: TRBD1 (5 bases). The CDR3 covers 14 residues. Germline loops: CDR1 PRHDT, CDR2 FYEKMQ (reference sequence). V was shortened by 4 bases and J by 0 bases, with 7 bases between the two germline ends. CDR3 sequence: CASSSGHSNQPQHF. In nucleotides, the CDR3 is TGTGCCAGCAGCTCAGGGCATAGCAATCAGCCCCAGCATTTT.

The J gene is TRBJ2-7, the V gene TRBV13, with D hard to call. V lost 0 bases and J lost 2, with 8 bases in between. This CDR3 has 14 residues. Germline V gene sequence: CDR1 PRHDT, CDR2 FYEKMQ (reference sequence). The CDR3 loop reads CASSLGPTAYEQYF. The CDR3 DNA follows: TGTGCCAGCAGCTTAGGACCTACGGCCTACGAGCAGTACTTC.

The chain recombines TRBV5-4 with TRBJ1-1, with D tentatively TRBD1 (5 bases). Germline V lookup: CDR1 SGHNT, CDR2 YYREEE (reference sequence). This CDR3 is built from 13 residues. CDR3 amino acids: CAARGVMNTEAFF. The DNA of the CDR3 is TGTGCGGCGCGGGGGGTTATGAACACTGAAGCTTTCTTT.

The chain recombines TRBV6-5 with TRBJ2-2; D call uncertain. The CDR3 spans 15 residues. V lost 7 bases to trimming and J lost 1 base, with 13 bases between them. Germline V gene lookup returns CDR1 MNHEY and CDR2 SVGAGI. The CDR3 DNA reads TGTGCCAGCACCCTGTGGGCGTTGAACACCGGGGAGCTGTTTTTT. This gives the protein CASTLWALNTGELFF.

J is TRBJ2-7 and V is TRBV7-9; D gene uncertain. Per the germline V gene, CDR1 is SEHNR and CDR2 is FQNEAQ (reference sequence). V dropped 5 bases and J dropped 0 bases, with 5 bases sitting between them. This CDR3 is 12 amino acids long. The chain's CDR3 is CASSHGSYEQYF. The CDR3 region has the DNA TGTGCCAGCAGCCACGGCTCCTACGAGCAGTACTTC.

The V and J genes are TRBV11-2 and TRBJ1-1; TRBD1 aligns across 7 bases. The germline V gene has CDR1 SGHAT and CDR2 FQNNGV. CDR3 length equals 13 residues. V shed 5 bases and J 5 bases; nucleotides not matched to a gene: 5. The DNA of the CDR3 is TGTGCCAGCAGCACCGGGGACAGAACTGAAGCTTTCTTT. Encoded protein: CASSTGDRTEAFF. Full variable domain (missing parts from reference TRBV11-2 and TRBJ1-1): EAGVAQSPRYKIIEKRQSVAFWCNPISGHATLYWYQQILGQGPKLLIQFQNNGVVDDSQLPKDRFSAERLKGVDSTLKIQPAKLEDSAVYLCASSTGDRTEAFFGQGTRLTVV.

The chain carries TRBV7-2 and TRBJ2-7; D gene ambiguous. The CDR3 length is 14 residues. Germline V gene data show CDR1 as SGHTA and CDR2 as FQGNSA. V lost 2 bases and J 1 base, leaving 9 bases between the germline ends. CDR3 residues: CASSLNTLSYEQYF. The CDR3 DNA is TGTGCCAGCAGCTTAAATACGCTATCCTACGAGCAGTACTTC.

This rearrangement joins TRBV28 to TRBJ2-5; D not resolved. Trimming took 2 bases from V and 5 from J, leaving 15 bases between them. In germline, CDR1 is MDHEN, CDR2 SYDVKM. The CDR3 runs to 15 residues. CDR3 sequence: CASSLGVSAGETQYF. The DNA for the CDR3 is TGTGCCAGCAGTTTAGGAGTATCTGCCGGGGAGACCCAGTACTTC.

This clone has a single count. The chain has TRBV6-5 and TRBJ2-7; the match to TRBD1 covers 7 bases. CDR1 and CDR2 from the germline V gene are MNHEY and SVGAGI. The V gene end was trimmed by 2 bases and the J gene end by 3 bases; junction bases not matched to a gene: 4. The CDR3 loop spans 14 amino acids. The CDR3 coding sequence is TGTGCCAGCAGTTACCGGGCAGGGGGCTACGAGCAGTACTTC. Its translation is CASSYRAGGYEQYF.

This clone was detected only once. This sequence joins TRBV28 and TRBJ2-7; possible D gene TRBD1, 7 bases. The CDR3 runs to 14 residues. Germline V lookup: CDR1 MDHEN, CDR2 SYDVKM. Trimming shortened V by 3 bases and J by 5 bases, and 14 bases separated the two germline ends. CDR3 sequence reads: CASSFRGDLNEQYF. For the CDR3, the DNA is TGTGCCAGCAGTTTCAGGGGGGATCTAAACGAGCAGTACTTC.

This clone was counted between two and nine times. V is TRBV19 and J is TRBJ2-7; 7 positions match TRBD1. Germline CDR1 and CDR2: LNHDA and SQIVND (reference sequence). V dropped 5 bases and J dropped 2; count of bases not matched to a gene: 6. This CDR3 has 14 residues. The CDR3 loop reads CASSSSGTAYEQYF. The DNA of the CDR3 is TGTGCCAGTAGTTCTTCCGGGACAGCCTACGAGCAGTACTTC.

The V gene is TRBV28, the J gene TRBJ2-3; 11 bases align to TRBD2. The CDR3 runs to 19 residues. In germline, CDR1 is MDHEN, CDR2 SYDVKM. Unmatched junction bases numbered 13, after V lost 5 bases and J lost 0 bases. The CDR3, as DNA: TGTGCCAGCAGTAGCCCCACTAGCGGGAGATGGACTAGCACAGATACGCAGTATTTT. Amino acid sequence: CASSSPTSGRWTSTDTQYF.

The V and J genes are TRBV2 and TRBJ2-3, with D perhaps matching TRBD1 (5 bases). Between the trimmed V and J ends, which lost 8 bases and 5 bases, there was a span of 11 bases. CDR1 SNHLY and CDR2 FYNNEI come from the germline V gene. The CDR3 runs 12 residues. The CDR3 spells CASYGAIDTQYF. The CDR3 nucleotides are TGTGCCAGCTATGGGGCCATAGATACGCAGTATTTT.

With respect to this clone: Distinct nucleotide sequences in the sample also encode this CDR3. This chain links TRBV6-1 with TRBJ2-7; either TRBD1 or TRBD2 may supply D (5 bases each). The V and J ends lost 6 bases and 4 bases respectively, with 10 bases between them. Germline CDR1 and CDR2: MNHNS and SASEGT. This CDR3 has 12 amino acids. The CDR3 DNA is TGTGCCAGCAGCGGGACGACATACGAGCAGTACTTC. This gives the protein CASSGTTYEQYF.

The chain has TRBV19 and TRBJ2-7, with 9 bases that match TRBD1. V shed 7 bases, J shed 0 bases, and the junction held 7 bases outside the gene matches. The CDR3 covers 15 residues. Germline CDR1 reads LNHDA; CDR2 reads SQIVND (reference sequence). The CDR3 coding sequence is TGTGCCAGTACCCCCGGGACAGGGAGCTCCTACGAGCAGTACTTC. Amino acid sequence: CASTPGTGSSYEQYF.

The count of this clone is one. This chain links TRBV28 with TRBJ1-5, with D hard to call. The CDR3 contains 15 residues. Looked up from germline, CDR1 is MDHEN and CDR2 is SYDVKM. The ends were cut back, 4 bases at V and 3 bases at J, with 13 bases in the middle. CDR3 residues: CASSSNPHPNQPQHF. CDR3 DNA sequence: TGTGCCAGCAGTTCAAACCCGCATCCCAATCAGCCCCAGCATTTT. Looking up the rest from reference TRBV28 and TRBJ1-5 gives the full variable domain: DVKVTQSSRYLVKRTGEKVFLECVQDMDHENMFWYRQDPGLGLRLIYFSYDVKMKEKGDIPEGYSVSREKKERFSLILESASTNQTSMYLCASSSNPHPNQPQHFGDGTRLSIL.

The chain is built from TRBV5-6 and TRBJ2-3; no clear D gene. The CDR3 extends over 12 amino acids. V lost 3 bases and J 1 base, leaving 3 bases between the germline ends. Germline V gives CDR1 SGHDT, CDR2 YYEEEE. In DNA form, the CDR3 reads TGTGCCAGCAGCTGGGGCACAGATACGCAGTATTTT. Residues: CASSWGTDTQYF.

CDR3 amino acids: CATSMDRNPYNEQFF. CDR3 DNA sequence: TGTGCCACCAGCATGGACAGGAACCCCTACAATGAGCAGTTCTTC. The V call is TRBV15, the J call TRBJ2-1; TRBD1 matches 7 bases. The CDR3 runs 15 residues. Germline CDR1 reads LNHNV; CDR2 reads YYDKDF (reference sequence). After removal of 4 bases from V and 2 bases from J, the junction contained 5 bases not matched to a gene.

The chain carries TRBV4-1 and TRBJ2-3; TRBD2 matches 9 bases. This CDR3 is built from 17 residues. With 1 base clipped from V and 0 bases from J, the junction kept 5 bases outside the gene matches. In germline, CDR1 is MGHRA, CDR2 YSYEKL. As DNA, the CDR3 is TGCGCCAGCAGCCAAGGGACTAGCGTCACGAGCACAGATACGCAGTATTTT. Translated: CASSQGTSVTSTDTQYF.